The T cell receptor (beta chain) described here comes from a study of blood T cell repertoires in COVID-19. Looking at the study overall: Samples of COVID-19 (acute and convalescent) were obtained from the United States, Italy and Spain.

Authors' methods: Using reference gene primer amplification, nucleated cell counts were estimated. Only in-frame clones appear in the TCRdb table, and some are missing; sequencing was by immunoSEQ multiplex PCR. From that table come the V and J calls and clone size; the DNA was used to work out D and trimming. The top ten clones hold about 24% of a sample with 100,000 or so clones, 75% to 85% of them seen once. This clone has a single count. Other DNA sequences in this sample translate to the same CDR3. The sequenced material came from peripheral blood. The TCR was taken from a human donor in a cohort sampled during active COVID-19.

For the CDR3, the DNA is TGTGCCACCAGTGATCCGATTGTTAGCGGGAGTAGCACCGGGGAGCTGTTTTTT. It specifies CATSDPIVSGSSTGELFF. The J gene is TRBJ2-2, the V gene TRBV24-1, with 9 bases identical to TRBD2. V lost 3 bases and J lost 4; bases outside the gene matches: 11. The CDR3 consists of 18 residues. The germline gives CDR1 KGHDR, CDR2 SFDVKD.